The next 18 T cell receptor beta chains were all read from a single sample in a study of memory CD4+ T cells and cytomegalovirus serostatus (dated by TCRdb to about 2019). The method behind the library was the immunoSEQ multiplex PCR assay. TCRdb stores this immuneACCESS table with in-frame sequences only. Part of the clones is absent; in the studies checked, under half of the shortfall reflects unresolved V genes, and no reason is known for the rest. The sample has tens of thousands of clones on record, 75% to 85% of them singletons. The top ten hold about 1.1% of the sample. A FACSAria II was used to sort memory CD4+ T cells, defined as single viable CD3+CD4+CD8-CD45RO+ cells. The specimen sequenced was memory CD4+ T cells from blood. Every receptor here comes from an adult in good health and CMV-seronegative.

The CDR3 loop reads CASSPTSGSDEQFF. CDR3 DNA sequence: TGTGCCAGCAGCCCGACTAGCGGGAGCGATGAGCAGTTCTTC. The rearrangement links TRBV7-9 to TRBJ2-1; TRBD2 matches 12 bases. The CDR3 has 14 amino acids. J gave up 8 bases and V 5 bases, and 4 bases lay outside the gene matches. CDR1 and CDR2 (germline): SEHNR, FQNEAQ (reference sequence).

The chain employs TRBV5-1 and TRBJ1-6; 12 bases are a match to TRBD1. This CDR3 has 18 amino acids. The germline CDR1 and CDR2 sequences are SGHRS and YFSETQ. Losses at the gene ends were 2 bases for V and 6 bases for J; bases not matched to a gene: 9. The CDR3 loop reads CASSLDPGQGAVNSPLHF. The CDR3 nucleotides read TGCGCCAGCAGCTTAGATCCGGGACAGGGGGCTGTTAATTCACCCCTCCACTTT.

The sample holds one count of this clone. V usage is TRBV19 and J usage is TRBJ2-7; D not certain. Between the trimmed V and J ends, which lost 2 bases and 2 bases, there was a span of 7 bases. Germline values: CDR1 LNHDA, CDR2 SQIVND (reference sequence). The CDR3 has 13 amino acids. CDR3 protein: CASSISPTYEQYF. The DNA of the CDR3 is TGTGCCAGTAGTATATCGCCGACCTACGAGCAGTACTTC. The full variable domain, its missing parts supplied by reference TRBV19 and TRBJ2-7, is DGGITQSPKYLFRKEGQNVTLSCEQNLNHDAMYWYRQDPGQGLRLIYYSQIVNDFQKGDIAEGYSVSREKKESFPLTVTSAQKNPTAFYLCASSISPTYEQYFGPGTRLTVT.

V gene TRBV27 combines with J gene TRBJ2-1; possibly TRBD2 for D (6 bases). CDR1 and CDR2 (germline): MNHEY, SMNVEV (reference sequence). V was trimmed by 8 bases and J by 3 bases, leaving 17 bases between them. The CDR3 length is 15 residues. For the CDR3, the DNA is TGTGCCAGCCAATCCGGGAGACAGAGCTACAATGAGCAGTTCTTC. It encodes CASQSGRQSYNEQFF.

DNA of the CDR3: TGTGCCAGCAGCTTAGGTGGGGACCCTGGGGCCAACGTCCTGACTTTC. Translation gives CASSLGGDPGANVLTF. The rearrangement joins TRBV7-2 to TRBJ2-6; the D call may be TRBD1 or TRBD2 (5 bases each). Per germline, CDR1 SGHTA and CDR2 FQGNSA. The CDR3 length is 16 residues. V shed 1 base and J shed 2 bases, with 9 bases lying between them.

The V call is TRBV4-3, the J call TRBJ2-7; weak D call: TRBD2 (6 bases). V was shortened by 1 base and J by 3 bases, with 22 bases between the two germline ends. The CDR3 consists of 18 residues. In germline, CDR1 is LGHNA, CDR2 YSLEER. The CDR3 reads CASSQAPGRRGINYEQYF. The CDR3 region has the DNA TGCGCCAGCAGCCAAGCTCCGGGACGGAGGGGTATTAACTACGAGCAGTACTTC.

The chain recombines TRBV6-1 with TRBJ2-7; no definite D call. V lost 0 bases, J lost 2 bases, and 11 bases lay in between. The CDR3 covers 15 residues. CDR1 is MNHNS and CDR2 is SASEGT in the germline V gene. The CDR3 DNA is TGTGCCAGCAGTGAAGCGCTCCTTCTAACCTACGAGCAGTACTTC. This translates into CASSEALLLTYEQYF.

This sequence joins TRBV10-2 and TRBJ1-1, with 9 bases aligning to TRBD1. The CDR3 has 14 amino acids. With V trimmed by 0 bases and J by 6 bases, 2 bases remained unmatched. Per germline, CDR1 WSHSY and CDR2 SAAADI. CDR3 bases: TGCGCCAGCAGTGAGTCCCGACAGGGGGCTGAAGCTTTCTTT. This translates into CASSESRQGAEAFF.

V usage is TRBV18 and J usage is TRBJ1-2; TRBD1 aligns across 7 bases. Losses at the gene ends were 5 bases for V and 5 bases for J; bases not matched to a gene: 8. The germline V gene has CDR1 KGHSH and CDR2 LQKENI. The CDR3 consists of 14 residues. CDR3 loop: CASSRAGTEYGYTF. CDR3 nucleotide sequence: TGTGCCAGCTCAAGGGCCGGGACAGAGTATGGCTACACCTTC. Full variable domain (missing parts from reference TRBV18 and TRBJ1-2): NAGVMQNPRHLVRRRGQEARLRCSPMKGHSHVYWYRQLPEEGLKFMVYLQKENIIDESGMPKERFSAEFPKEGPSILRIQQVVRGDSAAYFCASSRAGTEYGYTFGSGTRLTVV.

This clone appeared once. The chain recombines TRBV7-9 with TRBJ1-4, with no clear D. The CDR3 is 15 residues long. Germline values: CDR1 SEHNR, CDR2 FQNEAQ (reference sequence). Trimming removed 1 base from V and 5 bases from J, with 11 bases in between. CDR3 loop: CASSLDSGRNEKLFF. In DNA, the CDR3 is TGTGCCAGCAGCTTAGATTCAGGAAGAAATGAAAAACTGTTTTTT.

The J gene is TRBJ2-3, the V gene TRBV11-2; 8 positions match TRBD1. The CDR3 totals 14 residues. Germline V gene lookup returns CDR1 SGHAT and CDR2 FQNNGV. The V gene end was trimmed by 6 bases and the J gene end by 5 bases; junction bases not matched to a gene: 7. The CDR3 DNA sequence: TGTGCCAGCAGACAGGGACAGGTGCGAGATACGCAGTATTTT. Amino acids: CASRQGQVRDTQYF.

V gene TRBV30 combines with J gene TRBJ2-2; D perhaps matches TRBD2 (8 bases). This CDR3 contains 14 residues. Trimming took off 8 bases at V and 1 base at J, with 14 bases between the two ends. Germline assignment: CDR1 GTSNPN and CDR2 SVGIG (reference sequence). In DNA, the CDR3 is TGTGCCCGGGAGGGACAGCAGAACACCGGGGAGCTGTTTTTT. It encodes CAREGQQNTGELFF.

The chain is built from TRBV7-9 and TRBJ1-2; unclear D gene. Looked up from germline, CDR1 is SEHNR and CDR2 is FQNEAQ (reference sequence). This CDR3 has 12 residues. Trimming took off 5 bases at V and 6 bases at J, with 10 bases between the two ends. The CDR3 sequence is CASSRTTDGYTF. The CDR3 region has the DNA TGTGCCAGCAGCCGGACGACGGATGGCTACACCTTC. Full variable domain (remainder filled in from reference TRBV7-9 and TRBJ1-2): DTGVSQNPRHKITKRGQNVTFRCDPISEHNRLYWYRQTLGQGPEFLTYFQNEAQLEKSRLLSDRFSAERPKGSFSTLEIQRTEQGDSAMYLCASSRTTDGYTFGSGTRLTVV.

The chain uses TRBV18 and TRBJ2-7; 7 bases match TRBD1. The CDR3 loop spans 14 amino acids. Per the germline V gene, CDR1 is KGHSH and CDR2 is LQKENI. V was pared by 2 bases and J by 6 bases, with 7 bases of the junction left unmatched. CDR3 loop: CASSPETPGGEQYF. CDR3 nucleotides: TGTGCCAGCTCACCAGAGACTCCAGGGGGCGAGCAGTACTTC.

The chain uses TRBV5-8 and TRBJ1-5, with D perhaps matching TRBD1 (5 bases). With 2 bases removed from V and 2 bases from J, the gap between germline ends came to 8 bases. The germline CDR1 and CDR2 sequences are SGHTS and YDEGEE. The CDR3 totals 14 residues. The CDR3 sequence: CASSFDSRNQPQHF. The CDR3 nucleotides are TGTGCCAGCAGCTTTGACAGTCGCAATCAGCCCCAGCATTTT.

This clone was seen just once. V and J are TRBV15 and TRBJ2-1, with D possibly being TRBD2 (5 bases). This CDR3 has 12 amino acids. The ends were cut back, 5 bases at V and 6 bases at J, with 8 bases in the middle. Germline V CDR1 and CDR2: LNHNV, YYDKDF (reference sequence). The DNA of the CDR3 is TGTGCCACCAGCGGACTGACCAATGAGCAGTTCTTC. Translation gives CATSGLTNEQFF. Drawing the rest from reference TRBV15 and TRBJ2-1, the complete variable domain is DAMVIQNPRYQVTQFGKPVTLSCSQTLNHNVMYWYQQKSSQAPKLLFHYYDKDFNNEADTPDNFQSRRPNTSFCFLDIRSPGLGDTAMYLCATSGLTNEQFFGPGTRLTVL.

This sequence joins TRBV4-3 and TRBJ2-3; 8 bases map to TRBD2. Germline loops: CDR1 LGHNA, CDR2 YSLEER. V gave up 0 bases and J gave up 6 bases; unmatched junction bases: 8. The CDR3 length is 16 residues. CDR3 nucleotides: TGCGCCAGCAGCCAAGATTTTGAGCGGGAGTTGGATACGCAGTATTTT. It encodes CASSQDFERELDTQYF.

CDR3 protein: CASSPRLAGERYEQYF. DNA of the CDR3: TGTGCCAGCAGCCCCCGACTAGCGGGAGAAAGGTACGAGCAGTACTTC. This chain connects TRBV7-8 to TRBJ2-7; TRBD2 aligns across 12 bases. Germline V gives CDR1 SGHVS, CDR2 FQNEAQ. The CDR3 is 16 amino acids. J was trimmed by 4 bases and V by 5 bases; bases with no gene match: 9.